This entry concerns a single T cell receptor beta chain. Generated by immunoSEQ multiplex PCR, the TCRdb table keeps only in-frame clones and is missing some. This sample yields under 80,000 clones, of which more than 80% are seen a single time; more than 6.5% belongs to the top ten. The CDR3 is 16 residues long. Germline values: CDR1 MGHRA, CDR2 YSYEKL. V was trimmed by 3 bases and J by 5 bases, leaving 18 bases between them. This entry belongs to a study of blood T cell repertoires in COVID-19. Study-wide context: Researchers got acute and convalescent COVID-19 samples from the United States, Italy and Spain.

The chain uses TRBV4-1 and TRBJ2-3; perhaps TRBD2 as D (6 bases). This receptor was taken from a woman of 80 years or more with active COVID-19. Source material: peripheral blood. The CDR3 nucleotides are TGCGCCAGCAGCCAGGGGACGGGACTCCCAGAAGATACGCAGTATTTT. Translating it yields CASSQGTGLPEDTQYF.